This T cell receptor (beta chain) was identified during a study of OX40 agonist ivuxolimab in advanced cancers. The CDR3 length is 15 residues. V was pared by 4 bases and J by 4 bases, with 11 bases between. Germline CDR1 is SGHTA and CDR2 is FQGNSA. Data came from immunoSEQ multiplex PCR; TCRdb stores just in-frame clones and leaves some out. The sample records fewer than 95,000 clones, almost 85% being singletons. This clone is a singleton in its sample. Antigen unknown. Findings of the study overall: CD8+ T cells averaged more expanded clones than CD4+.

The source is an adult with an advanced solid tumor such as melanoma, head and neck, liver or kidney cancer. Source: CD4+ or CD8+ T cells sorted from blood, taken in a trial of the OX40 agonist ivuxolimab. V gene TRBV7-2 combines with J gene TRBJ1-6; TRBD1 is a possible D gene (6 bases). CDR3 in amino acids: CASSSVQGYNSPLHF. The CDR3 DNA is TGTGCCAGCAGCTCCGTTCAGGGGTATAATTCACCCCTCCACTTT.